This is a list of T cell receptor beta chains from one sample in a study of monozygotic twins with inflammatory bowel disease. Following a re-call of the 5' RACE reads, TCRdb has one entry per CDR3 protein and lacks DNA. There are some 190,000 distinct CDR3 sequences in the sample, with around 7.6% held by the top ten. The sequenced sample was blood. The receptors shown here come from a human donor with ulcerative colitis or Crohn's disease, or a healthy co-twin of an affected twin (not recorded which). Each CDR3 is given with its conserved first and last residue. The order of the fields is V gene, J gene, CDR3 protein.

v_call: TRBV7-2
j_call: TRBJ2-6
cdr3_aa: CASSLAARVGSGANVLTF

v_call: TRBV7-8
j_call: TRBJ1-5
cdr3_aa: CASSLDTGGNQPQHF

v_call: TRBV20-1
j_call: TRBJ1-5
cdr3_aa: CSARPRGISNQPQHF

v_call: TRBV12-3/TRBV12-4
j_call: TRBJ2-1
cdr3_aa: CASSRVGGPITLFYNEQFF

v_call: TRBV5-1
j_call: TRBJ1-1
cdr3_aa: CASSRQDMNTEAFF

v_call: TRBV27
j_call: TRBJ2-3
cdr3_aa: CASSLANTDTQYF

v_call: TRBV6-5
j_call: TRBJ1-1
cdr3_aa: CASSYRNRRNTEAFF

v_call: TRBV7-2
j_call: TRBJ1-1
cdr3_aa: CASSPRTALNTEAFF

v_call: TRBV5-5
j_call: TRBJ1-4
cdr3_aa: CASSLIVGTYEKLFF

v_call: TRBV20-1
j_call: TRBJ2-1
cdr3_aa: CSARASRGGVPHEQFF

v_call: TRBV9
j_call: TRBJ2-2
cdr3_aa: CASSVDGTGELFF

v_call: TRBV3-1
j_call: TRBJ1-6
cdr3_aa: CASSQLRLNNSPLHF

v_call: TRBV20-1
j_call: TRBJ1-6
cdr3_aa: CSARDQGSYNSPLHF

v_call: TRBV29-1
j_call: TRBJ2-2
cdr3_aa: CSVGAGAGELFF

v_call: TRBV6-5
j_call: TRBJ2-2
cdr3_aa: CASSYRAPESTGELFF

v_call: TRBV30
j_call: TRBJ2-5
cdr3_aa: CAWSVVGETQYF

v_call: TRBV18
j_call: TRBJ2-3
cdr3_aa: CASSPELDTQYF

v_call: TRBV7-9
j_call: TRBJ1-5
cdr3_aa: CASSLGGGKSNQPQHF

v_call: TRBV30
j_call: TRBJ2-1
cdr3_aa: CAWGGQGEQGKQFF

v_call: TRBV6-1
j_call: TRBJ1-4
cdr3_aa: CASRVLSGGQSDEKLFF

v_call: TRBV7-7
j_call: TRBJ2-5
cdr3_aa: CASSLLAGEETQYF

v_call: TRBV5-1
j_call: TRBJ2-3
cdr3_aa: CASSLYPAQAATDTQYF

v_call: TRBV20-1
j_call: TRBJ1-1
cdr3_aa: CSARDGGGGTEAFF

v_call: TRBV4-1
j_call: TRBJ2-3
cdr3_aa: CASSQERGGGVTDTQYF

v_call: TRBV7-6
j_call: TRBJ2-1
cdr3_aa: CASSPASGLYNEQFF

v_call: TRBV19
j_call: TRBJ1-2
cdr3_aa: CASKLLGQGNGYTF

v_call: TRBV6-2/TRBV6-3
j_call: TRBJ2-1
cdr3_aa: CASSSQTSGRSYNEQFF

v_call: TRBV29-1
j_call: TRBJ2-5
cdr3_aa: CSAARGSYQETQYF

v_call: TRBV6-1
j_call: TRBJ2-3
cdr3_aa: CASSPDIAPNTDTQYF

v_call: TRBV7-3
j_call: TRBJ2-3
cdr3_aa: CASSSLAGGLTDTQYF

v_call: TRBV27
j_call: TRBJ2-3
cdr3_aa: CASSTSGGVGTDTQYF

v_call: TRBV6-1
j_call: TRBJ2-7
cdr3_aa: CASKKSHSSYEQYF

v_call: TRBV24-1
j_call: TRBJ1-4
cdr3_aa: CATSDLHGGRTNEKLFF

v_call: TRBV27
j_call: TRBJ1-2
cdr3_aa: CASSPPGGREYGYTF

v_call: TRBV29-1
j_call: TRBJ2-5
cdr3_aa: CSVRGVYQETQYF

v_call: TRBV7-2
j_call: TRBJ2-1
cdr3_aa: CASSSGTGYNEQFF

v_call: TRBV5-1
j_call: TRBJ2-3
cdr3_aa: CASSLTDTQYF

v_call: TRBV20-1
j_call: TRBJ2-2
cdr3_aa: CSARFTTGELFF

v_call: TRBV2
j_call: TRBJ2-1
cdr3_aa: CASSGAGGPMNEQFF

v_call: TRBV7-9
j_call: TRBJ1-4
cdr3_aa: CASNPGRAATNEKLFF

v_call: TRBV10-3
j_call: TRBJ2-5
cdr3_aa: CAISGGGTSGIETQYF

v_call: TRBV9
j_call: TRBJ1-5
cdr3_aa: CASSVGAGNQPQHF

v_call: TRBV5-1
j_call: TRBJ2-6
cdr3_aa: CASRPQGSGANVLTF

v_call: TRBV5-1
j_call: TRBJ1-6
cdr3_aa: CASSLGFGDSPLHF

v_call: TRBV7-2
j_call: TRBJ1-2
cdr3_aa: CASSLTTGSYTF

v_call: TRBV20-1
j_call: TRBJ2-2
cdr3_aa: CSARGASPNTGELFF

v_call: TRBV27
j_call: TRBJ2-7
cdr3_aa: CASSAPWAVEQYF

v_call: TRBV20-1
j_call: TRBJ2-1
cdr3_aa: CSATPGSAYNEQFF